The 28 T cell receptor beta chains listed next were all sequenced from one sample in a study of vaccination effects on CD4 cells after COVID-19. Method: immunoSEQ multiplex PCR; TCRdb's copy keeps in-frame clones and lacks some. The table has 37,000 or so clones, under 70% seen once. Their antigen targets remain unknown. Expansion of antigen-specific CD4+ T cells with viral peptide pools was carried out by the ViraFEST assay before sequencing. Culture lasted 10 days before CD4+ T cell isolation. Nobody among the vaccine recipients had prior SARS-CoV-2 infection (nucleocapsid antibodies were negative). The sequencing here drew on CD4+ T cells from PBMCs cultured with HCoV-OC43 spike peptides, taken before COVID-19 vaccination. This sample's subset: HCoV-OC43 spike overlapping peptide pool stimulation. These TCRs come from a human donor who received a COVID-19 vaccine.

This clone was counted only a few times. This rearrangement joins TRBV7-2 to TRBJ1-1, with unresolved D. The length of the CDR3 is 14 residues. V shed 5 bases and J shed 1 base, with 11 bases lying between them. CDR1 and CDR2 (germline): SGHTA, FQGNSA. CDR3 sequence: CASSPRRANTEAFF. The CDR3 nucleotides read TGTGCCAGCAGCCCTCGTAGGGCGAACACTGAAGCTTTCTTT. The complete variable domain, with remaining parts taken from reference TRBV7-2 and TRBJ1-1, reads GAGVSQSPSNKVTEKGKDVELRCDPISGHTALYWYRQSLGQGLEFLIYFQGNSAPDKSGLPSDRFSAERTGGSVSTLTIQRTQQEDSAVYLCASSPRRANTEAFFGQGTRLTVV.

The chain combines TRBV4-2 with TRBJ1-2; D is unclear. Between the trimmed V and J ends, which lost 4 bases and 1 base, there was a span of 13 bases. This CDR3 region has 15 residues. Germline CDR1 is LGHNA and CDR2 is YNFKEQ. The CDR3 DNA reads TGTGCCAGCAGCCCGACCCCCCCCAGTAACTATGGCTACACCTTC. Translated: CASSPTPPSNYGYTF.

The CDR3 DNA reads TGCGCCAGCAGCCTAGGACGGGACATACTCGCCTCCGAGCAGTACTTC. Amino acid sequence: CASSLGRDILASEQYF. This chain connects TRBV4-1 to TRBJ2-7; D is perhaps TRBD1 (6 bases). Per germline, CDR1 MGHRA and CDR2 YSYEKL. The V end was cut by 4 bases, the J end by 6 bases, with 22 bases between. The CDR3 is 16 residues long.

V gene TRBV6-1 combines with J gene TRBJ2-7; TRBD1 might be the D (6 bases). Germline V gene data show CDR1 as MNHNS and CDR2 as SASEGT. The CDR3 length is 13 residues. Trimming left V 2 bases short and J 13 bases short, with 18 bases between. This CDR3 is CASSELQKDSPYF. Here the CDR3 DNA reads TGTGCCAGCAGTGAACTTCAGAAGGACAGTCCCTACTTC.

The chain recombines TRBV5-1 with TRBJ2-2; the D gene is possibly TRBD2 (7 bases). The CDR3 has 14 amino acids. V was cut by 2 bases and J by 7 bases, with 12 bases left in between. Germline CDR1 and CDR2: SGHRS and YFSETQ. As DNA, the CDR3 is TGCGCCAGCAGCTTACAGGGAGGGATCGGGGAGCTGTTTTTT. It yields the protein CASSLQGGIGELFF.

This clone was found a few times. The sample has other DNA sequences that encode this CDR3 too. This sequence joins TRBV7-9 and TRBJ1-1; D possibly corresponds to TRBD1 (6 bases). The CDR3 sequence is 14 residues long. V was clipped by 5 bases and J by 0 bases, with 10 bases between them. CDR1 is SEHNR and CDR2 is FQNEAQ in the germline V gene (reference sequence). The chain's CDR3 is CASSVQGMNTEAFF. CDR3 in DNA: TGTGCCAGCAGCGTTCAGGGGATGAACACTGAAGCTTTCTTT.

The chain is built from TRBV6-5 and TRBJ2-1; D is tentatively TRBD1 or TRBD2 (5 bases each). Germline CDR1 reads MNHEY; CDR2 reads SVGAGI. There are 15 residues in the CDR3. V was cut by 6 bases and J by 1 base, with 13 bases left in between. Here the CDR3 reads CASSDGTSSYNEQFF. As DNA, the CDR3 is TGTGCCAGCAGCGACGGGACCTCTTCCTACAATGAGCAGTTCTTC.

The J gene is TRBJ2-3, the V gene TRBV5-4; D gene unclear. V shed 5 bases and J shed 1 base, with 14 bases lying between them. Germline CDR1 SGHNT, CDR2 YYREEE (reference sequence). The CDR3 is 15 residues long. In DNA form, the CDR3 reads TGTGCCAGCAGTCACGTTAGCCGGGGCACAGATACGCAGTATTTT. Residues: CASSHVSRGTDTQYF.

The V and J genes are TRBV6-1 and TRBJ1-2; 8 nucleotides line up with TRBD1. Germline CDR1 and CDR2: MNHNS and SASEGT. V was clipped by 2 bases and J by 4 bases; unmatched bases: 6. This CDR3 comprises 15 residues. CDR3 DNA sequence: TGTGCCAGCAGTGAAAGAGGACAGGGATTCTATGGCTACACCTTC. Protein sequence: CASSERGQGFYGYTF.

V gene TRBV6-5 combines with J gene TRBJ2-7; D remains unclear. V lost 5 bases to trimming and J lost 0 bases, with 14 bases between them. Germline V gene lookup returns CDR1 MNHEY and CDR2 SVGAGI. CDR3 size: 15 residues. CDR3 loop: CASSRIRTGSYEQYF. As DNA, the CDR3 is TGTGCCAGCAGTCGAATCAGGACGGGCTCCTACGAGCAGTACTTC.

This chain joins TRBV3-1 (or the pseudogene TRBV3-2) and TRBJ1-1; D might be TRBD1 (6 bases). Germline V CDR1 and CDR2: LGHDT, YNNKEL (reference sequence). V lost 0 bases, J lost 9 bases, and 14 bases lay in between. The length of the CDR3 is 14 residues. As DNA, the CDR3 is TGTGCCAGCAGCCAAGATCGTTTAGGACAGCAAGCTTTCTTT. Its translation: CASSQDRLGQQAFF.

The chain couples TRBV21-1 to TRBJ2-7; TRBD2 is the table's D call, not checked against the DNA. TRBV21-1 is designated a pseudogene. This CDR3 region has 11 residues. The CDR3 DNA reads TGTGCCCGTAAGGCGGGGTACGAGCAGTACTTC. It yields the protein CARKAGYEQYF.

V and J are TRBV23-1 and TRBJ2-7; 9 positions agree with TRBD1. TRBV23-1 is an ORF; its function is uncertain. Trimming at V came to 1 base and at J to 0 bases, leaving 7 bases not matched to a gene. The CDR3 length is 17 residues. CDR3: CASSQYNRDRDSYEQYF. The CDR3 DNA sequence: TGCGCCAGCAGTCAATACAACCGGGACAGGGACTCCTACGAGCAGTACTTC.

This clone showed up just once. The CDR3 sequence is CASSESRLAGTNEQFF. Here the CDR3 DNA reads TGCGCCAGCAGTGAGTCGAGGCTAGCGGGGACCAATGAGCAGTTCTTC. The V call is TRBV10-2, the J call TRBJ2-1, with 9 positions matching TRBD2. V trimming: 0 bases; J trimming: 6 bases; junction bases outside the gene matches: 6. The CDR3 runs to 16 residues. Germline V gene sequence: CDR1 WSHSY, CDR2 SAAADI.

In its sample, this clone was seen once. The chain has TRBV7-2 and TRBJ1-5, with D unclear. The CDR3 sequence is 14 residues long. V was clipped by 6 bases and J by 2 bases, with 11 bases between them. Germline V CDR1 and CDR2: SGHTA, FQGNSA. The CDR3, as DNA: TGTGCCAGCAGTGTCCGGGATGGCAATCAGCCCCAGCATTTT. Protein sequence: CASSVRDGNQPQHF.

V is TRBV25-1 and J is TRBJ1-4; the D is unclear. This CDR3 spans 15 amino acids. Per the germline V gene, CDR1 is MGHDK and CDR2 is SYGVNS. V was pared by 3 bases and J by 8 bases, with 16 bases between. The CDR3 protein is CASSDPGRFKEKLFF. The DNA for the CDR3 is TGTGCCAGCAGTGATCCGGGGAGATTCAAGGAAAAACTGTTTTTT.

V and J are TRBV6-5 and TRBJ2-7, with D perhaps matching TRBD1 (6 bases). Trimming removed 7 bases from V and 9 bases from J, with 19 bases in between. The CDR3 consists of 13 residues. Per germline, CDR1 MNHEY and CDR2 SVGAGI. The CDR3 protein is CASTTTLGRGQYF. CDR3 nucleotide sequence: TGTGCCAGCACCACAACCCTCGGCAGGGGGCAGTACTTC.

The gene calls are TRBV9 and TRBJ1-1; D is unclear. CDR1 and CDR2 (germline): SGDLS, YYNGEE. CDR3 length equals 14 residues. Trimming shortened V by 4 bases and J by 2 bases, and 12 bases separated the two germline ends. The CDR3 protein is CASSPRTLNTEAFF. The CDR3 DNA reads as TGTGCCAGCAGCCCGAGGACTCTAAACACTGAAGCTTTCTTT.

In this sample, this clone turned up a few times. V gene TRBV3-1 (or the pseudogene TRBV3-2) combines with J gene TRBJ1-2; D is possibly TRBD1 (5 bases). Deletions cut 0 bases from V and 1 base from J, with 12 bases between. Germline assignment: CDR1 LGHDT and CDR2 YNNKEL (reference sequence). This CDR3 has 16 amino acids. The CDR3 spells CASSQDPGAINYGYTF. CDR3 sequence (DNA): TGTGCCAGCAGCCAAGATCCCGGGGCCATTAACTATGGCTACACCTTC.

In this sample, this clone turned up once. The chain is built from TRBV6-4 and TRBJ2-1; 13 nucleotides agree with TRBD2. CDR3 length: 15 residues. V shed 6 bases and J 10 bases; nucleotides not matched to a gene: 9. The V gene's germline CDR1 is MRHNA and CDR2 SNTAGT. CDR3: CASSPTSGGAEEQFF. CDR3 DNA: TGTGCCAGCAGCCCTACTAGCGGGGGGGCTGAGGAGCAGTTCTTC.

This chain joins TRBV3-1 (or the pseudogene TRBV3-2) and TRBJ1-5; 10 bases are a match to TRBD1. With 5 bases clipped from V and 3 bases from J, the junction kept 4 bases outside the gene matches. Germline loops: CDR1 LGHDT, CDR2 YNNKEL (reference sequence). The CDR3 loop spans 15 amino acids. The chain's CDR3 is CASSETGGYNQPQHF. CDR3 sequence (DNA): TGTGCCAGCAGCGAGACAGGGGGCTACAATCAGCCCCAGCATTTT.

As regards this clone: This sample also contains other DNA sequences that code for the same CDR3. The chain links TRBV5-1 to TRBJ2-5; D might be TRBD1 or TRBD2, each matching 5 bases. Germline CDR1 and CDR2: SGHRS and YFSETQ. This CDR3 has 13 residues. V was shortened by 3 bases and J by 2 bases, with 8 bases between the two germline ends. CDR3: CASSWDLQETQYF. CDR3 nucleotides: TGCGCCAGCAGCTGGGACCTACAAGAGACCCAGTACTTC.

The rearrangement links TRBV19 to TRBJ1-1; 7 bases agree with TRBD1. The CDR3 covers 13 residues. Trimming took 4 bases from V and 6 from J; bases not matched to a gene: 5. Per germline, CDR1 LNHDA and CDR2 SQIVND (reference sequence). CDR3 sequence: CASSRQGSAEAFF. The DNA of the CDR3 is TGTGCCAGTAGTAGACAGGGTTCCGCTGAAGCTTTCTTT.

The V and J genes are TRBV19 and TRBJ2-1; TRBD2 agrees at 9 bases. With V trimmed by 7 bases and J by 3 bases, 7 bases remained unmatched. This CDR3 is built from 15 residues. Looked up from germline, CDR1 is LNHDA and CDR2 is SQIVND (reference sequence). The CDR3 DNA is TGTGCCAGTACCCCGCTAGCGGGGCACTACAATGAGCAGTTCTTC. It is translated as CASTPLAGHYNEQFF.

V gene TRBV11-3 combines with J gene TRBJ2-3, with D perhaps matching TRBD2 (7 bases). Germline assignment: CDR1 SGHNT and CDR2 YENEEA. V shed 5 bases and J shed 2 bases, with 14 bases lying between them. The CDR3 runs 15 residues. CDR3 amino acids: CASSQGGALTDTQYF. For the CDR3, the DNA is TGTGCCAGCAGCCAAGGGGGGGCCCTCACAGATACGCAGTATTTT.

The chain links TRBV20-1 to TRBJ1-2; D is uncertain. Germline CDR1 is DFQATT and CDR2 is SNEGSKA (reference sequence). This CDR3 comprises 14 residues. Trimming shortened V by 3 bases and J by 7 bases, and 18 bases separated the two germline ends. The CDR3 coding sequence is TGCAGTGCTAGTGTACGTCAGACCGTAGGTGGCTACACCTTC. Translation gives CSASVRQTVGGYTF.

The chain employs TRBV11-2 and TRBJ1-1; 9 nucleotides agree with TRBD1. Germline CDR1 and CDR2: SGHAT and FQNNGV. V shed 3 bases, J shed 4 bases, and the junction held 6 bases outside the gene matches. This CDR3 spans 15 amino acids. In DNA, the CDR3 is TGTGCCAGCAGCTTGGGGACAGGGTGGAGCACTGAAGCTTTCTTT. Translated: CASSLGTGWSTEAFF.

This rearrangement joins TRBV3-1 (or the pseudogene TRBV3-2) to TRBJ2-5, with 7 bases aligning to TRBD2. V lost 2 bases and J lost 5; bases outside the gene matches: 14. This CDR3 region has 17 residues. Germline V gives CDR1 LGHDT, CDR2 YNNKEL (reference sequence). Written as DNA, the CDR3 is TGTGCCAGCAGCCAACGGGCTAGCGGACGTGGGATGGAGACCCAGTACTTC. Encoded protein: CASSQRASGRGMETQYF.